A single sample is the source of the 18 T cell receptor beta chains below, sequenced in a study of cytomegalovirus exposure and HLA in healthy donors. Both 60 Vbeta primers and 13 Jbeta primers went into the PCR. The data were produced by immunoSEQ multiplex PCR, yet TCRdb's version contains in-frame clones alone and is incomplete. Of about 160,000 clones in the sample, around nine tenths were seen once. Source material: PBMCs. These receptors were obtained from a woman younger than 30 in good health and CMV-seronegative.

This chain connects TRBV11-2 to TRBJ2-7; D possibly corresponds to TRBD2 (6 bases). The V and J ends lost 1 base and 3 bases respectively, with 13 bases between them. Germline CDR1 SGHAT, CDR2 FQNNGV. This CDR3 is built from 15 residues. The CDR3 spells CASSLVPGAGYEQYF. For the CDR3, the DNA is TGTGCCAGCAGCTTAGTCCCGGGAGCTGGCTACGAGCAGTACTTC.

The rearrangement links TRBV2 to TRBJ2-7, with D possibly being TRBD1 (5 bases). The germline V and J ends were trimmed by 3 bases and 3 bases, with 12 bases remaining between them. The CDR3 length is 14 residues. Germline CDR1 is SNHLY and CDR2 is FYNNEI. CDR3 residues: CASSDLTASYEQYF. CDR3 nucleotide sequence: TGTGCCAGCAGTGACTTGACAGCTAGCTACGAGCAGTACTTC. Looking up the rest from reference TRBV2 and TRBJ2-7 gives the full variable domain: EPEVTQTPSHQVTQMGQEVILRCVPISNHLYFYWYRQILGQKVEFLVSFYNNEISEKSEIFDDQFSVERPDGSNFTLKIRSTKLEDSAMYFCASSDLTASYEQYFGPGTRLTVT.

This rearrangement joins TRBV5-1 to TRBJ2-3, with D possibly matching TRBD2 (5 bases). Germline values: CDR1 SGHRS, CDR2 YFSETQ. V lost 4 bases and J 6 bases, leaving 6 bases between the germline ends. The CDR3 spans 11 residues. The CDR3 DNA reads TGCGCCAGCAGCCGAGGGGATACGCAGTATTTT. Its protein is CASSRGDTQYF.

The DNA for the CDR3 is TGTGCCAGCAGCTTACAATTCACTGAAGCTTTCTTT. Translation gives CASSLQFTEAFF. The chain couples TRBV7-9 to TRBJ1-1; D is undetermined. This CDR3 has 12 amino acids. Germline CDR1 reads SEHNR; CDR2 reads FQNEAQ (reference sequence). Trimming removed 2 bases at V and 4 bases at J, with 5 bases between. Supplemented by reference TRBV7-9 and TRBJ1-1, the full variable domain reads DTGVSQNPRHKITKRGQNVTFRCDPISEHNRLYWYRQTLGQGPEFLTYFQNEAQLEKSRLLSDRFSAERPKGSFSTLEIQRTEQGDSAMYLCASSLQFTEAFFGQGTRLTVV.

In regard to this clone: Mismatch with germline at one junction end may stem from a read error. V and J are TRBV5-1 and TRBJ2-2; TRBD1 agrees at 8 bases. The germline CDR1 and CDR2 sequences are SGHRS and YFSETQ. CDR3 length: 15 amino acids. The CDR3 loop is CASSSQGAHTGGLFF. DNA for the CDR3: TGCGCCAGCAGCTCCCAGGGGGCCCACACCGGGGGGCTGTTTTTT.

The chain joins TRBV2 to TRBJ1-4; D possibly corresponds to TRBD1 (5 bases). The germline V gene has CDR1 SNHLY and CDR2 FYNNEI. This CDR3 comprises 15 residues. Trimming took 6 bases from V and 11 from J, leaving 22 bases between them. The DNA of the CDR3 is TGTGCCAGCAGGGGAGGGGATTCGGCGCGGGGGAAACTGTTTTTT. This codes for CASRGGDSARGKLFF.

In regard to this clone: The same CDR3 can be traced to other DNA sequences in this sample. This chain joins TRBV7-9 and TRBJ2-7; D uncertain. The germline V and J ends were trimmed by 3 bases and 0 bases, with 6 bases remaining between them. This CDR3 has 13 amino acids. The V gene's germline CDR1 is SEHNR and CDR2 FQNEAQ (reference sequence). The CDR3 loop reads CASSFPSSYEQYF. The CDR3 DNA sequence: TGTGCCAGCAGCTTTCCTAGCTCCTACGAGCAGTACTTC.

The rearrangement links TRBV5-1 to TRBJ1-2; TRBD1 matches at 7 bases. Germline V gene lookup returns CDR1 SGHRS and CDR2 YFSETQ. The length of the CDR3 is 16 residues. The V gene end was trimmed by 4 bases and the J gene end by 3 bases; junction bases not matched to a gene: 12. The CDR3 DNA reads as TGCGCCAGCAGCGTTACTTCGGGACAGAGACACTATGGCTACACCTTC. This codes for CASSVTSGQRHYGYTF.

The rearrangement links TRBV29-1 to TRBJ1-2, with 7 bases that match TRBD1. The CDR3 extends over 13 amino acids. From germline, CDR1 is SQVTM and CDR2 ANQGSEA. V gave up 4 bases and J gave up 6 bases; unmatched junction bases: 8. CDR3 protein: CSVGDRDSDGYTF. The CDR3 coding sequence is TGCAGCGTTGGGGACAGAGATAGCGATGGCTACACCTTC.

The chain employs TRBV6-5 and TRBJ1-5; 7 bases are shared with TRBD1. The CDR3 runs to 15 residues. V trimming: 6 bases; J trimming: 3 bases; junction bases outside the gene matches: 8. Germline V gives CDR1 MNHEY, CDR2 SVGAGI. The CDR3 region is CASSPDRDINQPQHF. The CDR3 nucleotides read TGTGCCAGCAGCCCCGACAGGGATATCAATCAGCCCCAGCATTTT.

Notes on this clone: One junction end does not reproduce the germline sequence, and a read error may be involved. The chain has TRBV18 and TRBJ2-7, with 8 positions matching TRBD1. The CDR3 runs to 14 residues. CDR1 is KGHSH, CDR2 LQKENI, per germline. CDR3 residues: CASSPPDREFGGDF. The CDR3 DNA sequence: TGTGCCAGCTCACCACCGGACAGGGAGTTTGGTGGGGACTTC.

The sample holds a few counts of this clone. The chain recombines TRBV6-1 with TRBJ2-3; tentative D call: TRBD1 (5 bases). The CDR3 runs 14 residues. The germline V gene encodes CDR1 MNHNS and CDR2 SASEGT. V was cut by 4 bases and J by 2 bases, with 10 bases left in between. The CDR3 sequence: CASSVQDTTDTQYF. The DNA of the CDR3 is TGTGCCAGCAGTGTACAGGACACCACAGATACGCAGTATTTT.

In DNA, the CDR3 is TGTGCCAGCAGCTTAGCGTGGGACAGGGCGGTTAAGTTCTTC. Encoded protein: CASSLAWDRAVKFF. The V and J genes are TRBV7-2 and TRBJ2-1, with TRBD1 matching 9 bases. The CDR3 consists of 14 residues. Germline values: CDR1 SGHTA, CDR2 FQGNSA. V was clipped by 0 bases and J by 14 bases; unmatched bases: 8.

This chain links TRBV29-1 with TRBJ1-3; D unresolved. Germline assignment: CDR1 SQVTM and CDR2 ANQGSEA. The V gene lost 4 bases and the J gene lost 2 bases, with 18 bases spanning the gap. The CDR3 has 16 amino acids. The CDR3 region is CSVAPRGNAPGNTIYF. The CDR3 DNA reads TGCAGCGTTGCCCCACGGGGAAATGCACCTGGAAACACCATATATTTT.

This chain links TRBV6-5 with TRBJ2-7, with unresolved D. Trimming took off 0 bases at V and 0 bases at J, with 9 bases between the two ends. The CDR3 is 15 amino acids. The germline CDR1 and CDR2 sequences are MNHEY and SVGAGI. Written as DNA, the CDR3 is TGTGCCAGCAGTTACTCAACAGAAAACTCCTACGAGCAGTACTTC. Amino acids: CASSYSTENSYEQYF.

Points on this clone: This specimen includes other DNA sequences encoding the same CDR3. The chain links TRBV19 to TRBJ2-5; the D is unclear. The CDR3 runs 11 residues. With 2 bases removed from V and 4 bases from J, the gap between germline ends came to 2 bases. Germline CDR1 is LNHDA and CDR2 is SQIVND (reference sequence). The CDR3 nucleotides are TGTGCCAGTAGTATACGAGAGACCCAGTACTTC. The encoded protein is CASSIRETQYF.

The chain carries TRBV30 and TRBJ2-7; D might be TRBD1 (5 bases). Germline assignment: CDR1 GTSNPN and CDR2 SVGIG (reference sequence). V dropped 3 bases and J dropped 12 bases, with 15 bases sitting between them. There are 11 residues in the CDR3. The CDR3 sequence is CAWSGDSTWYF. CDR3 nucleotides: TGTGCCTGGAGCGGCGACAGCACGTGGTACTTC.

The chain combines TRBV5-1 with TRBJ2-1; 8 bases are a match to TRBD1. CDR3 length equals 16 residues. Germline loops: CDR1 SGHRS, CDR2 YFSETQ. Trimming cost V 4 bases and J 3 bases; bases outside gene matches: 9. This CDR3 reads CASSISPGTGYNEQFF. The DNA of the CDR3 is TGCGCCAGCAGCATTAGCCCCGGGACAGGCTACAATGAGCAGTTCTTC.